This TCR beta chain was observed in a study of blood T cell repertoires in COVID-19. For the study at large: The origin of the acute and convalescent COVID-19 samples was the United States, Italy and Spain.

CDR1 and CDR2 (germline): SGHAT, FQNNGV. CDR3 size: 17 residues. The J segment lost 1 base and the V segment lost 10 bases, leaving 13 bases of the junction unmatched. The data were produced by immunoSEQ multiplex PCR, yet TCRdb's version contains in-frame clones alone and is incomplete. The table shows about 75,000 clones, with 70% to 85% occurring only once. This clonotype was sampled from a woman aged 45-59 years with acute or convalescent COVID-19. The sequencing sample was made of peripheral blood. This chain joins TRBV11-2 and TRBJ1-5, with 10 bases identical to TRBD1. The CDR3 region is CAIKAGTGAKSNQPQHF. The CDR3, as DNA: TGTGCCATAAAGGCCGGGACAGGGGCCAAAAGCAATCAGCCCCAGCATTTT.